A selection of T cell receptor beta chains follows, all from one sample in a study of cytotoxic CD8 clonotypes in ibrutinib-treated CLL. Some clones are missing from TCRdb's copy, which holds only in-frame ones; the method was immunoSEQ multiplex PCR. The sample gives approximately 92,000 clones, 60% to 80% of which show up once; approximately 23% is in the top ten. The sample here was PBMCs, taken after 24 months of ibrutinib treatment. Receptors were obtained from a human donor with chronic lymphocytic leukemia. Both conserved end residues are part of each CDR3. D genes are given only for firm matches. Clone size is shown for a subset of rows, as once, few, many or a class of expanded clone.

TRBV7-2	once	TRBD2	TRBJ2-3	TGTGCCAGCAGCCGCCCCGGCGGGGGTAAGACAGATACGCAGTATTTT	CASSRPGGGKTDTQYF
TRBV6-5	-	TRBD1	TRBJ2-7	TGTGCCAGCAGTCAGCCAGGGGGCGTCTACGAGCAGTACTTC	CASSQPGGVYEQYF
TRBV6-5	once	TRBD1	TRBJ1-6	TGTGCCAGCAGTACCGCCGGGACAGGGAATTCACCCCTCCACTTT	CASSTAGTGNSPLHF
TRBV5-5	few	-	TRBJ2-3	TGTGCCAGCAGCTTGGAATGGGGAACAGATACGCAGTATTTT	CASSLEWGTDTQYF
TRBV28	-	-	TRBJ1-5	TGTGCCAGCAGTCTCGTAGCCCCTCAGCCCCAGCATTTT	CASSLVAPQPQHF
TRBV21-1	-	-	TRBJ2-7	TGTGCCAGCAGCTCCCGGGACAGGGGGCTCGAGCAGTACTTC	CASSSRDRGLEQYF
TRBV9	-	-	TRBJ2-7	TGTGCCAGCAGTGCCCTAGGGGCCGAGCAGTACTTC	CASSALGAEQYF
TRBV2	-	-	TRBJ2-1	TGTGCCAGCAGTTTAGGTTGGTCTTACAATGAGCAGTTCTTC	CASSLGWSYNEQFF
TRBV19	-	-	TRBJ2-5	TGTGCCAGTAGGGTTGGGACCTATACGGAGACCCAGTACTTC	CASRVGTYTETQYF
TRBV9	once	-	TRBJ1-1	TGTGCCAGCAGCGTAGATTCCGGGGGTGACACTGAAGCTTTCTTT	CASSVDSGGDTEAFF
TRBV2	-	TRBD1	TRBJ2-7	TGTGCCAACCGACGACAGGGTTCCTACGAGCAGTACTTC	CANRRQGSYEQYF
TRBV5-1	-	TRBD1	TRBJ2-3	TGCGCCAGCAGCGGAATGGACAGGGGTATGGCAGATACGCAGTATTTT	CASSGMDRGMADTQYF
TRBV18	few	-	TRBJ1-5	TGTGCCAGCTCACCAGGGCAGTCCGTCGGCCATAGCAATCAGCCCCAGCATTTT	CASSPGQSVGHSNQPQHF
TRBV18	-	-	TRBJ1-5	TGTGCCAGCTCACCTGCCGGGATTCGCAATCAGCCCCAGCATTTT	CASSPAGIRNQPQHF
TRBV7-9	-	TRBD1	TRBJ1-4	TGTGCCAGCAGTTCCACAGGGGGCGGGAATGAAAAACTGTTTTTT	CASSSTGGGNEKLFF
TRBV7-2	-	-	TRBJ2-7	TGTGCCAGCAGCCCCCAGCGGGCCGTTAGGTCCGAGCAGTACTTC	CASSPQRAVRSEQYF
TRBV6-1	many	-	TRBJ2-1	TGTGCCATCAGTGGTGGGGACCTCTACAATGAGCAGTTCTTC	CAISGGDLYNEQFF
TRBV18	few	-	TRBJ1-2	TGTGCCAGCTCACCACCGGCAGGGATGGGCTATGGCTACACCTTC	CASSPPAGMGYGYTF
TRBV28	-	TRBD1	TRBJ1-5	TGTGCCAGCAGTCTTCTCTGGCAGGGGGCCGGACAGCCCCAGCATTTT	CASSLLWQGAGQPQHF
TRBV7-2	-	TRBD2	TRBJ2-5	TGTGCCAGCAGCTCAGAGAGGTGGACTAGCGGGGGGGCCGAGACCCAGTACTTC	CASSSERWTSGGAETQYF
TRBV18	few	TRBD2	TRBJ2-1	TGTGCCAGCTCACCCCGGACTAGCGGGAGGGCTTACAATGAGCAGTTCTTC	CASSPRTSGRAYNEQFF
TRBV5-6	-	-	TRBJ2-7	TGTGCCAGCAGCTTCGGTCACGAGCAGTACTTC	CASSFGHEQYF
TRBV6-5	few	TRBD1	TRBJ1-5	TGTGCCAGCAGGCCCGGGACAGCCAATCAGCCCCAGCATTTT	CASRPGTANQPQHF
TRBV7-2	-	-	TRBJ2-1	TGTGCCAGCAGCCGGTTTGATGGGGGTTGGGGGAATGAGCAGTTCTTC	CASSRFDGGWGNEQFF
TRBV4-1	-	-	TRBJ2-2	TGCGCCAGCAGCCTCATGGGGGGTCGGGTGCCCGGGGAGCTGTTTTTT	CASSLMGGRVPGELFF
TRBV11-2	-	TRBD2	TRBJ2-1	TGTGCCAGCAGCTTAGATACTCTAGCGGGAGGGAGGAATGAGCAGTTCTTC	CASSLDTLAGGRNEQFF
TRBV18	-	-	TRBJ1-3	TGTGCCAGCTCACCCTTCGACATCTCTCGAAGAAACACCATATATTTT	CASSPFDISRRNTIYF
TRBV5-8	-	-	TRBJ1-5	TGTGCCAGCAGCTTGGTGGGGAATCAGCCCCAGCATTTT	CASSLVGNQPQHF
TRBV7-7	-	-	TRBJ1-1	TGTGCTAGCAGCTTGGGGGACAACACTGAAGCTTTCTTT	CASSLGDNTEAFF
TRBV5-1	-	TRBD1	TRBJ2-3	TGCGCCAGCGGGGCCGTACAGGGGAAGGCAGATACGCAGTATTTT	CASGAVQGKADTQYF
TRBV18	-	-	TRBJ1-1	TGTGCCAGCTCACTCTCCGGGGGGCGTAGCACTGAAGCTTTCTTT	CASSLSGGRSTEAFF
TRBV4-1	-	TRBD2	TRBJ2-1	TGCGCCAGCAGCCAAGATTTGAGCGGGAGGGACCTCTACAATGAGCAGTTCTTC	CASSQDLSGRDLYNEQFF
TRBV27	-	TRBD1	TRBJ2-7	TGTGCCAGCAAAAACAGGGGGCAGAACGAGCAGTACTTC	CASKNRGQNEQYF
TRBV5-4	-	-	TRBJ2-3	TGTGCCAGCAGAACCGGGACTAGCACAGATACGCAGTATTTT	CASRTGTSTDTQYF
TRBV6-6	-	-	TRBJ2-2	TGTGCCAGCAGTTACGACGGGAACACCGGGGAGCTGTTTTTT	CASSYDGNTGELFF
TRBV4-3	-	-	TRBJ1-2	TGCGCCAGCAGCCAAGTGAGGGACATATCAGGCTACACCTTC	CASSQVRDISGYTF
TRBV13	-	TRBD2	TRBJ2-3	TGTGCCAGCAGCCGCTCCGGGGGGGCGGGAGTGGGTGATACGCAGTATTTT	CASSRSGGAGVGDTQYF
TRBV5-1	-	-	TRBJ2-6	TGCGCCAGCAGCCCCCCAAATGGGGGGAGCCTGGGGGCCAACGTCCTGACTTTC	CASSPPNGGSLGANVLTF
TRBV19	-	-	TRBJ2-4	TGTGCCAGTAGCATAAAGGGTCTGGGGCGAACGTGCTTC	CASSIKGLGRTCF
TRBV9	-	-	TRBJ2-1	TGTGCCAGCAGCGTAGGCGGCCGTACCTACAATGAGCAGTTCTTC	CASSVGGRTYNEQFF